What follows are 18 T cell receptor beta chains derived from one specimen sequenced in a study of shared clonotypes between healthy human individuals. Clones were read by immunoSEQ multiplex PCR, and TCRdb kept only the in-frame ones, dropping some. Of over 2 million clones detected, roughly 92% appear once; the ten largest clones hold 0.37%. Sample: naive CD4+ T cells from PBMCs. Subset: CD45RA+ positively selected. The receptors here all came from a young man in good health. Some clones in this sample may be carry-over from other donors' samples.

The V and J genes are TRBV2 and TRBJ1-2; D remains ambiguous. The V gene lost 5 bases and the J gene lost 8 bases, with 15 bases spanning the gap. The CDR3 is 13 amino acids. Germline loops: CDR1 SNHLY, CDR2 FYNNEI. The CDR3 region is CASSLDRGRGYTF. The CDR3 DNA follows: TGTGCCAGCAGTCTTGACCGGGGTCGAGGCTACACCTTC.

The rearrangement joins TRBV10-3 to TRBJ2-7, with D possibly TRBD2 on 5 matching bases. V lost 4 bases and J lost 5, with 12 bases in between. The CDR3 spans 13 residues. Looked up from germline, CDR1 is ENHRY and CDR2 is SYGVKD. CDR3 loop: CAISVSGSNEQYF. CDR3 in DNA: TGTGCCATCAGTGTTTCGGGGAGCAACGAGCAGTACTTC.

Only one count was recorded for this clone. The V call is TRBV9, the J call TRBJ2-2; D assignment may be TRBD1 or TRBD2 (5 bases each). Germline loops: CDR1 SGDLS, CDR2 YYNGEE. The CDR3 covers 14 residues. V gave up 4 bases and J gave up 8 bases, with 15 bases separating them. CDR3: CASSPGRRFGELFF. For the CDR3, the DNA is TGTGCCAGCAGCCCGGGACGGAGATTTGGGGAGCTGTTTTTT.

The chain recombines TRBV5-4 with TRBJ2-1, with 12 bases matching TRBD2. In germline, CDR1 is SGHNT, CDR2 YYREEE (reference sequence). The CDR3 contains 18 residues. With V trimmed by 4 bases and J by 7 bases, 15 bases remained unmatched. CDR3 DNA sequence: TGTGCCAGCAGCCAAGATCTGGGGGATCTAGCGGGAGGGAATGAGCAGTTCTTC. This translates into CASSQDLGDLAGGNEQFF.

The sample holds one count of this clone. The chain links TRBV28 to TRBJ2-5; TRBD1 agrees at 9 bases. The trim removed 6 bases at V and 0 bases at J, leaving 14 bases unmatched. The CDR3 extends over 18 amino acids. CDR1 MDHEN and CDR2 SYDVKM come from the germline V gene. This CDR3 is CASRFGDRALRDQETQYF. CDR3 coding DNA: TGTGCCAGCAGGTTCGGGGACAGGGCCCTTAGGGACCAAGAGACCCAGTACTTC.

The chain carries TRBV11-2 and TRBJ2-2, with 7 bases lining up with TRBD2. The CDR3 consists of 15 residues. Per the germline V gene, CDR1 is SGHAT and CDR2 is FQNNGV. V was pared by 0 bases and J by 7 bases, with 5 bases of the junction left unmatched. The DNA for the CDR3 is TGTGCCAGCAGCTTAGAGGACGGGAGGAACGGGGAGCTGTTTTTT. Encoded protein: CASSLEDGRNGELFF.

The chain carries TRBV7-2 and TRBJ2-7, with D perhaps matching TRBD2 (6 bases). Germline values: CDR1 SGHTA, CDR2 FQGNSA. The CDR3 length is 14 residues. Trimming pared 5 bases from V and 0 bases from J, leaving 11 bases between. CDR3 bases: TGTGCCAGCAGCCGGCGCGGGGACTCCTACGAGCAGTACTTC. As protein: CASSRRGDSYEQYF.

The V and J genes are TRBV5-1 and TRBJ2-5, with a tentative D call TRBD2 (6 bases). V lost 0 bases and J lost 2, with 14 bases in between. From germline, CDR1 is SGHRS and CDR2 YFSETQ. The CDR3 extends over 16 amino acids. The CDR3: CASSLAGQGLQETQYF. The CDR3 DNA sequence: TGCGCCAGCAGCTTGGCCGGTCAGGGACTGCAAGAGACCCAGTACTTC.

J is TRBJ1-5 and V is TRBV28; TRBD1 might be the D (6 bases). The CDR3 sequence is 15 residues long. CDR1 is MDHEN and CDR2 is SYDVKM in the germline V gene. V was trimmed by 3 bases and J by 5 bases, leaving 14 bases between them. The CDR3 loop is CASSFPEGGHQPQHF. CDR3 nucleotides: TGTGCCAGCAGTTTCCCCGAGGGGGGACATCAGCCCCAGCATTTT.

The chain uses TRBV5-4 and TRBJ2-3, with 12 bases aligning to TRBD2. V trimming: 4 bases; J trimming: 6 bases; junction bases outside the gene matches: 9. The CDR3 sequence is 16 residues long. Germline V gene data show CDR1 as SGHNT and CDR2 as YYREEE (reference sequence). The CDR3 here is CASSPAVTSGSDTQYF. The CDR3 nucleotides read TGTGCCAGCAGCCCCGCTGTGACTAGCGGGAGTGATACGCAGTATTTT.

In DNA, the CDR3 is TGTGCCCTAAGTAGGGTTGTCTCTGGAAACACCATATATTTT. Translation gives CALSRVVSGNTIYF. The genes are TRBV7-9 and TRBJ1-3; D call uncertain. Germline assignment: CDR1 SEHNR and CDR2 FQNEAQ (reference sequence). The CDR3 runs 14 residues. The germline V and J ends were trimmed by 11 bases and 0 bases, with 14 bases remaining between them.

V is TRBV9 and J is TRBJ2-2; 8 positions agree with TRBD1. This CDR3 comprises 15 residues. With 3 bases clipped from V and 5 bases from J, the junction kept 6 bases outside the gene matches. Germline lookup yields CDR1 SGDLS and CDR2 YYNGEE. CDR3 nucleotides: TGTGCCAGCAGCGCAGAGGACAGGGCGACCGGGGAGCTGTTTTTT. Residues: CASSAEDRATGELFF.

This clone appeared once. This same CDR3 is encoded by further DNA sequences in the sample. V is TRBV11-3 and J is TRBJ2-1; the D is unclear. Germline V CDR1 and CDR2: SGHNT, YENEEA. The CDR3 extends over 13 amino acids. The V and J ends lost 1 base and 4 bases respectively, with 5 bases between them. CDR3 region: CASSLGLYNEQFF. Here the CDR3 DNA reads TGTGCCAGCAGCTTAGGGCTTTACAATGAGCAGTTCTTC.

The rearrangement uses TRBV7-2 and TRBJ1-2, with 10 bases that match TRBD1. Germline V gene sequence: CDR1 SGHTA, CDR2 FQGNSA. V dropped 2 bases and J dropped 6; count of bases not matched to a gene: 3. The CDR3 is made up of 14 amino acids. CDR3 protein: CASSLWGQGNGYTF. In nucleotides, the CDR3 is TGTGCCAGCAGCTTATGGGGACAGGGGAATGGCTACACCTTC.

This chain uses TRBV14 with TRBJ1-2; no definite D call. Trimming removed 4 bases at V and 4 bases at J, with 19 bases between. From germline, CDR1 is SGHDN and CDR2 FVKESK. This CDR3 is built from 16 residues. In DNA, the CDR3 is TGTGCCAGCAGCCCCAACACACGCCGCCACTTCTATGGCTACACCTTC. Its protein product is CASSPNTRRHFYGYTF.

This clone has only one observation. This chain connects TRBV30 to TRBJ1-2; 7 positions match TRBD1. V was clipped by 0 bases and J by 4 bases; unmatched bases: 5. Per germline, CDR1 GTSNPN and CDR2 SVGIG (reference sequence). CDR3 size: 14 residues. CDR3 DNA sequence: TGTGCCTGGAGTGTATGGGGACAGACCTATGGCTACACCTTC. It yields the protein CAWSVWGQTYGYTF.

This chain connects TRBV18 to TRBJ2-7; D not resolved. The CDR3 runs to 15 residues. V was trimmed by 5 bases and J by 0 bases, leaving 14 bases between them. Looked up from germline, CDR1 is KGHSH and CDR2 is LQKENI. CDR3 coding DNA: TGTGCCAGCTCAACCACCAGGCTAAGCTCCTACGAGCAGTACTTC. Translated: CASSTTRLSSYEQYF.

This clone appeared a single time. The chain uses TRBV18 and TRBJ1-5; D ambiguous. The germline V gene encodes CDR1 KGHSH and CDR2 LQKENI. The CDR3 has 13 residues. V lost 5 bases and J 4 bases, leaving 9 bases between the germline ends. The CDR3 region is CASSSDTNQPQHF. The CDR3 coding sequence is TGTGCCAGCTCATCCGACACAAATCAGCCCCAGCATTTT. The full variable domain, its missing parts supplied by reference TRBV18 and TRBJ1-5, is NAGVMQNPRHLVRRRGQEARLRCSPMKGHSHVYWYRQLPEEGLKFMVYLQKENIIDESGMPKERFSAEFPKEGPSILRIQQVVRGDSAAYFCASSSDTNQPQHFGDGTRLSIL.